These T cell receptor beta chains were read from a single sample in a study of T cell responses to AZD1222 COVID-19 vaccine. TCRdb's table, derived via immunoSEQ multiplex PCR, lists solely in-frame clones and lacks some. The sample has 100,000 or so clones; approximately 91% are singletons. Sequences were derived from peripheral blood, sampled on day 0 of AZD1222 vaccination. The receptors derive from an adult in good health. Both conserved end residues are part of each CDR3. A D gene is named only where the DNA matches it firmly. A row's size may be missing; if present it is once, few, many or a size class.

v_call: TRBV7-9; clone_size: -; d_call: TRBD1; j_call: TRBJ1-5; cdr3_nt: TGTGCCAGCAGCTTAGCGGGACAGGGGGAAAGGCAGCCCCAGCATTTT; cdr3_aa: CASSLAGQGERQPQHF
v_call: TRBV15; clone_size: -; d_call: -; j_call: TRBJ1-5; cdr3_nt: TGTGCCACCAGCAGAGAGGGGGGTCAGCCCCAGCATTTT; cdr3_aa: CATSREGGQPQHF
v_call: TRBV9; clone_size: -; d_call: TRBD2; j_call: TRBJ2-1; cdr3_nt: TGTGCCAGCAGCGCCGGGCGGGGGGGCCTCAACAATGAGCAGTTCTTC; cdr3_aa: CASSAGRGGLNNEQFF
v_call: TRBV10-3; clone_size: once; d_call: TRBD2; j_call: TRBJ2-2; cdr3_nt: TGTGCCATCAGTGAGTCCAGGGCGGGGGTGAACACCGGGGAGCTGTTTTTT; cdr3_aa: CAISESRAGVNTGELFF
v_call: TRBV6-5; clone_size: once; d_call: -; j_call: TRBJ1-2; cdr3_nt: TGTGCCAGCAGTTACCCGGATGGCTACACCTTC; cdr3_aa: CASSYPDGYTF
v_call: TRBV10-2; clone_size: -; d_call: -; j_call: TRBJ1-5; cdr3_nt: TGCGCCAGCAGTGACTACAGTCAGCCCCAGCATTTT; cdr3_aa: CASSDYSQPQHF
v_call: TRBV7-2; clone_size: -; d_call: TRBD1; j_call: TRBJ1-4; cdr3_nt: TGTGCCAGCAGCTACGACAGGGAAGGGCTTAATGAAAAACTGTTTTTT; cdr3_aa: CASSYDREGLNEKLFF
v_call: TRBV3-1/TRBV3-2; clone_size: -; d_call: TRBD1; j_call: TRBJ1-4; cdr3_nt: TGTGCCAGCAGCCAAGTGGAGAAAGGGACAGGCAATGAAAAACTGTTTTTT; cdr3_aa: CASSQVEKGTGNEKLFF
v_call: TRBV30; clone_size: -; d_call: TRBD2; j_call: TRBJ2-1; cdr3_nt: TGTGCCTGGAACCCCCTAGCGGGGATGGCCTACAATGAGCAGTTCTTC; cdr3_aa: CAWNPLAGMAYNEQFF
v_call: TRBV13; clone_size: -; d_call: -; j_call: TRBJ2-7; cdr3_nt: TGTGCCAGCAGCTTAGGTCTAGCCTCCTACGAGCAGTACTTC; cdr3_aa: CASSLGLASYEQYF
v_call: TRBV7-2; clone_size: -; d_call: -; j_call: TRBJ1-1; cdr3_nt: TGTGCCAGCAGCTTAGACAGGGAGGCTGAAGCTTTCTTT; cdr3_aa: CASSLDREAEAFF
v_call: TRBV5-6; clone_size: -; d_call: -; j_call: TRBJ1-2; cdr3_nt: TGTGCCAGCGGTCCGAGGAGTCAGTTTGGCTACACCTTC; cdr3_aa: CASGPRSQFGYTF
v_call: TRBV5-8; clone_size: -; d_call: -; j_call: TRBJ2-3; cdr3_nt: TGTGCCAGCAGCTTGTATCCCCCGGACAGTGCGCAGTATTTT; cdr3_aa: CASSLYPPDSAQYF
v_call: TRBV5-5; clone_size: -; d_call: TRBD1; j_call: TRBJ1-2; cdr3_nt: TGTGCCAGCAGCTCCGACAGGGCCACTACGGGCTACACCTTC; cdr3_aa: CASSSDRATTGYTF
v_call: TRBV29-1; clone_size: -; d_call: -; j_call: TRBJ1-1; cdr3_nt: TGCAGCGTTGAAGATATAGTAGGCACTGAAGCTTTCTTT; cdr3_aa: CSVEDIVGTEAFF
v_call: TRBV19; clone_size: -; d_call: -; j_call: TRBJ1-5; cdr3_nt: TGTGCCAGTAGCCCCGTCCTGCTCCAGGGTCAGCCCCAGCATTTT; cdr3_aa: CASSPVLLQGQPQHF
v_call: TRBV4-1; clone_size: -; d_call: -; j_call: TRBJ1-1; cdr3_nt: TGCGCCAGCAGCCAAGCCCCTAAGGTTGAAGCTTTCTTT; cdr3_aa: CASSQAPKVEAFF
v_call: TRBV7-2; clone_size: -; d_call: TRBD1; j_call: TRBJ2-1; cdr3_nt: TGTGCCAGCAGCGTAGGACAGGGCAATGAGCAGTTCTTC; cdr3_aa: CASSVGQGNEQFF
v_call: TRBV19; clone_size: -; d_call: -; j_call: TRBJ1-1; cdr3_nt: TGTGCCAGTAGTTTTTCCGGGACGGGGAACACTGAAGCTTTCTTT; cdr3_aa: CASSFSGTGNTEAFF
v_call: TRBV5-1; clone_size: -; d_call: TRBD1; j_call: TRBJ1-1; cdr3_nt: TGCGCCAGCAGACTAGGACAGGGGGCGCGAACTGAAGCTTTCTTT; cdr3_aa: CASRLGQGARTEAFF
v_call: TRBV28; clone_size: -; d_call: -; j_call: TRBJ1-5; cdr3_nt: TGTGCCTGCTACGATACAAGGCGTTCGCAGGGACAGCCCCAGCATTTT; cdr3_aa: CACYDTRRSQGQPQHF
v_call: TRBV4-2; clone_size: -; d_call: -; j_call: TRBJ1-2; cdr3_nt: TGTGCCAGCAGCCAAGCGCCACTTGGCTACACCTTC; cdr3_aa: CASSQAPLGYTF
v_call: TRBV24-1; clone_size: -; d_call: -; j_call: TRBJ2-7; cdr3_nt: TGTGCCACCAGTAGGCTGGGGGACACCCTCTCCTACGAGCAGTACTTC; cdr3_aa: CATSRLGDTLSYEQYF
v_call: TRBV6-5; clone_size: -; d_call: TRBD2; j_call: TRBJ2-1; cdr3_nt: TGTGCCAGCAGTCTACTGAGCGGGGGCCCCAATGAGCAGTTCTTC; cdr3_aa: CASSLLSGGPNEQFF
v_call: TRBV6-2/TRBV6-3; clone_size: -; d_call: -; j_call: TRBJ1-5; cdr3_nt: TGTGCCAGCAGTAACCAAAATCAGCCCCAGCATTTT; cdr3_aa: CASSNQNQPQHF
v_call: TRBV19; clone_size: -; d_call: -; j_call: TRBJ1-5; cdr3_nt: TGTGCCAGTAGTCCCCTACAGGGCTGGAATCAGCCCCAGCATTTT; cdr3_aa: CASSPLQGWNQPQHF
v_call: TRBV7-3; clone_size: -; d_call: -; j_call: TRBJ2-7; cdr3_nt: TGTGCCAGCAGTCAAGCTCCCGCAGGGACCTACGAGCAGTACTTC; cdr3_aa: CASSQAPAGTYEQYF
v_call: TRBV7-9; clone_size: -; d_call: -; j_call: TRBJ1-6; cdr3_nt: TGTGCCAGCAGCTTCGGGGATTCACCCCTCCACTTT; cdr3_aa: CASSFGDSPLHF
v_call: TRBV7-7; clone_size: -; d_call: -; j_call: TRBJ1-5; cdr3_nt: TGTGCCAGCAGCTCCCCCCGGGACAACTATCAGCCCCAGCATTTT; cdr3_aa: CASSSPRDNYQPQHF
v_call: TRBV5-1; clone_size: -; d_call: TRBD2; j_call: TRBJ2-5; cdr3_nt: TGCGCCAGCAGCTCACAAAGGACTAGCGGACAAGAGACCCAGTACTTC; cdr3_aa: CASSSQRTSGQETQYF
v_call: TRBV4-3; clone_size: -; d_call: TRBD2; j_call: TRBJ2-1; cdr3_nt: TGCGCCAGCAGCCAAGGTCGCTCGGGACTAGCGGGGGGGAATGAGCAGTTCTTC; cdr3_aa: CASSQGRSGLAGGNEQFF
v_call: TRBV3-1/TRBV3-2; clone_size: -; d_call: -; j_call: TRBJ1-2; cdr3_nt: TGTGCCAGCAGCCAAGATTGGGGGCAGGGCTATGGCTACACCTTC; cdr3_aa: CASSQDWGQGYGYTF
v_call: TRBV6-5; clone_size: -; d_call: -; j_call: TRBJ1-2; cdr3_nt: TGTGCCAGCGTCGGCGGAAACTATGGCTACACCTTC; cdr3_aa: CASVGGNYGYTF
v_call: TRBV7-7; clone_size: -; d_call: -; j_call: TRBJ1-1; cdr3_nt: TGTGCCAGCAGCTTAGATCGCGGGACTGAAGCTTTCTTT; cdr3_aa: CASSLDRGTEAFF
v_call: TRBV27; clone_size: few; d_call: -; j_call: TRBJ2-7; cdr3_nt: TGTGCCAGCAGTTCAGGTCGGGCCTACGAGCAGTACTTC; cdr3_aa: CASSSGRAYEQYF
v_call: TRBV14; clone_size: -; d_call: -; j_call: TRBJ2-2; cdr3_nt: TGTGCCAGCAGCTCCGACAGGGAGGTCACCGGGGAGCTGTTTTTT; cdr3_aa: CASSSDREVTGELFF
v_call: TRBV9; clone_size: -; d_call: -; j_call: TRBJ2-1; cdr3_nt: TGTGCCAGCAGCGCCGGGACGCAAATTACCCATGAGCAGTTCTTC; cdr3_aa: CASSAGTQITHEQFF
v_call: TRBV13; clone_size: -; d_call: TRBD2; j_call: TRBJ2-1; cdr3_nt: TGTGCCAGCAGCTTAGGACTAGCGGGGTCCCCAGGCTCCTACAATGAGCAGTTCTTC; cdr3_aa: CASSLGLAGSPGSYNEQFF
v_call: TRBV7-8; clone_size: -; d_call: -; j_call: TRBJ1-1; cdr3_nt: TGTGCCAGCAGCTTAGACGAGTTGAACACTGAAGCTTTCTTT; cdr3_aa: CASSLDELNTEAFF
v_call: TRBV6-5; clone_size: -; d_call: -; j_call: TRBJ1-1; cdr3_nt: TGTGCCTCCCGACTTCTCGGGTTGAACACTGAAGCTTTCTTT; cdr3_aa: CASRLLGLNTEAFF
v_call: TRBV3-1/TRBV3-2; clone_size: -; d_call: TRBD1; j_call: TRBJ1-2; cdr3_nt: TGTGCCAGCAGCCAAGATATGGGGACAGGGAACGGCTACACCTTC; cdr3_aa: CASSQDMGTGNGYTF
v_call: TRBV11-2; clone_size: -; d_call: TRBD2; j_call: TRBJ2-5; cdr3_nt: TGTGCCAGCAGTTCTGCCGGGACTAGCGTTGAAGAGACCCAGTACTTC; cdr3_aa: CASSSAGTSVEETQYF
v_call: TRBV15; clone_size: -; d_call: -; j_call: TRBJ1-2; cdr3_nt: TGTGCCACCAGCACGCCAGGGATCTATGGCTACACCTTC; cdr3_aa: CATSTPGIYGYTF
v_call: TRBV5-1; clone_size: few; d_call: TRBD1; j_call: TRBJ1-2; cdr3_nt: TGCGCCAGCGGGGACCCGGACAGGAAGAACTATGGCTACACCTTC; cdr3_aa: CASGDPDRKNYGYTF
v_call: TRBV18; clone_size: -; d_call: -; j_call: TRBJ2-1; cdr3_nt: TGTGCCAGCTCACCACCTACGGCTCCCCTTAACAATGAGCAGTTCTTC; cdr3_aa: CASSPPTAPLNNEQFF
v_call: TRBV28; clone_size: -; d_call: -; j_call: TRBJ1-2; cdr3_nt: TGTGCCAGCAAGATTTTGGGAGGCTACACCTTC; cdr3_aa: CASKILGGYTF
v_call: TRBV28; clone_size: -; d_call: -; j_call: TRBJ2-2; cdr3_nt: TGTGCCAGCACCCTTCAATACGGGGAGCTGTTTTTT; cdr3_aa: CASTLQYGELFF
v_call: TRBV28; clone_size: -; d_call: -; j_call: TRBJ2-7; cdr3_nt: TGTGCCAGCGGGGGCTACGAGCAGTACTTC; cdr3_aa: CASGGYEQYF
v_call: TRBV15; clone_size: -; d_call: TRBD1; j_call: TRBJ1-6; cdr3_nt: TGTGCCACCAGCAGAGACGGACAGGGTATTAATTCACCCCTCCACTTT; cdr3_aa: CATSRDGQGINSPLHF
v_call: TRBV7-6; clone_size: -; d_call: -; j_call: TRBJ1-4; cdr3_nt: TGTGCCAGCAGCTTGTCAGGGGTTGGTGAAAAACTGTTTTTT; cdr3_aa: CASSLSGVGEKLFF
v_call: TRBV6-1; clone_size: -; d_call: -; j_call: TRBJ1-2; cdr3_nt: TGTGCCAGCAGTGAAAGGGTGGGGGGAATCTATGGCTACACCTTC; cdr3_aa: CASSERVGGIYGYTF
v_call: TRBV7-9; clone_size: -; d_call: TRBD2; j_call: TRBJ2-3; cdr3_nt: TGTGCCAGCAGCTTGTCCGGGACTAGCGGGGCCTACACAGATACGCAGTATTTT; cdr3_aa: CASSLSGTSGAYTDTQYF
v_call: TRBV5-1; clone_size: -; d_call: -; j_call: TRBJ1-2; cdr3_nt: TGCGCCAGCAGCTTGGGAGGGAATAACTATGGCTACACCTTC; cdr3_aa: CASSLGGNNYGYTF
v_call: TRBV5-6; clone_size: -; d_call: TRBD2; j_call: TRBJ2-7; cdr3_nt: TGTGCCAGCAGCAAGACTAGCGGGGTAACCTACGAGCAGTACTTC; cdr3_aa: CASSKTSGVTYEQYF